The present T cell receptor beta chain was sequenced within a study of beta chain bispecific antibodies for T cell cancers. About the study: Sequenced cells survived coculture with leukemia lines plus bispecific antibodies.

Many counts were recorded for this clonotype. Its antigen is not identified. Libraries carried unique molecular identifiers used for clonotype counts. TCRdb re-called the 5' RACE reads through MiXCR, storing one row per CDR3 protein. Among approximately 15,000 distinct CDR3 sequences listed, approximately 2% were seen once. Whole-study findings and limits: Normal T cells contributed less of the targeted TRBV signal than the leukemia cells did.

Either OKT3 anti-CD3 antibody or CD3/CD28 beads expanded T cells from blood mononuclear cells over approximately three days. The origin of this receptor is a human donor in good health. Some clones in this sample may be carry-over from other donors' samples. Sequencing was carried out using healthy donor T cells cultured with leukemia cells.

CDR3 residues: CASSEEGYPYNEQFF. The CDR3 nucleotides are TGTGCCAGCAGTGAAGAAGGCTATCCCTACAATGAGCAGTTCTTC. This sequence joins TRBV6-1 and TRBJ2-1; D remains unclear. The germline CDR1 and CDR2 sequences are MNHNS and SASEGT. The V and J ends lost 1 base and 2 bases respectively, with 9 bases between them. This CDR3 region has 15 residues.